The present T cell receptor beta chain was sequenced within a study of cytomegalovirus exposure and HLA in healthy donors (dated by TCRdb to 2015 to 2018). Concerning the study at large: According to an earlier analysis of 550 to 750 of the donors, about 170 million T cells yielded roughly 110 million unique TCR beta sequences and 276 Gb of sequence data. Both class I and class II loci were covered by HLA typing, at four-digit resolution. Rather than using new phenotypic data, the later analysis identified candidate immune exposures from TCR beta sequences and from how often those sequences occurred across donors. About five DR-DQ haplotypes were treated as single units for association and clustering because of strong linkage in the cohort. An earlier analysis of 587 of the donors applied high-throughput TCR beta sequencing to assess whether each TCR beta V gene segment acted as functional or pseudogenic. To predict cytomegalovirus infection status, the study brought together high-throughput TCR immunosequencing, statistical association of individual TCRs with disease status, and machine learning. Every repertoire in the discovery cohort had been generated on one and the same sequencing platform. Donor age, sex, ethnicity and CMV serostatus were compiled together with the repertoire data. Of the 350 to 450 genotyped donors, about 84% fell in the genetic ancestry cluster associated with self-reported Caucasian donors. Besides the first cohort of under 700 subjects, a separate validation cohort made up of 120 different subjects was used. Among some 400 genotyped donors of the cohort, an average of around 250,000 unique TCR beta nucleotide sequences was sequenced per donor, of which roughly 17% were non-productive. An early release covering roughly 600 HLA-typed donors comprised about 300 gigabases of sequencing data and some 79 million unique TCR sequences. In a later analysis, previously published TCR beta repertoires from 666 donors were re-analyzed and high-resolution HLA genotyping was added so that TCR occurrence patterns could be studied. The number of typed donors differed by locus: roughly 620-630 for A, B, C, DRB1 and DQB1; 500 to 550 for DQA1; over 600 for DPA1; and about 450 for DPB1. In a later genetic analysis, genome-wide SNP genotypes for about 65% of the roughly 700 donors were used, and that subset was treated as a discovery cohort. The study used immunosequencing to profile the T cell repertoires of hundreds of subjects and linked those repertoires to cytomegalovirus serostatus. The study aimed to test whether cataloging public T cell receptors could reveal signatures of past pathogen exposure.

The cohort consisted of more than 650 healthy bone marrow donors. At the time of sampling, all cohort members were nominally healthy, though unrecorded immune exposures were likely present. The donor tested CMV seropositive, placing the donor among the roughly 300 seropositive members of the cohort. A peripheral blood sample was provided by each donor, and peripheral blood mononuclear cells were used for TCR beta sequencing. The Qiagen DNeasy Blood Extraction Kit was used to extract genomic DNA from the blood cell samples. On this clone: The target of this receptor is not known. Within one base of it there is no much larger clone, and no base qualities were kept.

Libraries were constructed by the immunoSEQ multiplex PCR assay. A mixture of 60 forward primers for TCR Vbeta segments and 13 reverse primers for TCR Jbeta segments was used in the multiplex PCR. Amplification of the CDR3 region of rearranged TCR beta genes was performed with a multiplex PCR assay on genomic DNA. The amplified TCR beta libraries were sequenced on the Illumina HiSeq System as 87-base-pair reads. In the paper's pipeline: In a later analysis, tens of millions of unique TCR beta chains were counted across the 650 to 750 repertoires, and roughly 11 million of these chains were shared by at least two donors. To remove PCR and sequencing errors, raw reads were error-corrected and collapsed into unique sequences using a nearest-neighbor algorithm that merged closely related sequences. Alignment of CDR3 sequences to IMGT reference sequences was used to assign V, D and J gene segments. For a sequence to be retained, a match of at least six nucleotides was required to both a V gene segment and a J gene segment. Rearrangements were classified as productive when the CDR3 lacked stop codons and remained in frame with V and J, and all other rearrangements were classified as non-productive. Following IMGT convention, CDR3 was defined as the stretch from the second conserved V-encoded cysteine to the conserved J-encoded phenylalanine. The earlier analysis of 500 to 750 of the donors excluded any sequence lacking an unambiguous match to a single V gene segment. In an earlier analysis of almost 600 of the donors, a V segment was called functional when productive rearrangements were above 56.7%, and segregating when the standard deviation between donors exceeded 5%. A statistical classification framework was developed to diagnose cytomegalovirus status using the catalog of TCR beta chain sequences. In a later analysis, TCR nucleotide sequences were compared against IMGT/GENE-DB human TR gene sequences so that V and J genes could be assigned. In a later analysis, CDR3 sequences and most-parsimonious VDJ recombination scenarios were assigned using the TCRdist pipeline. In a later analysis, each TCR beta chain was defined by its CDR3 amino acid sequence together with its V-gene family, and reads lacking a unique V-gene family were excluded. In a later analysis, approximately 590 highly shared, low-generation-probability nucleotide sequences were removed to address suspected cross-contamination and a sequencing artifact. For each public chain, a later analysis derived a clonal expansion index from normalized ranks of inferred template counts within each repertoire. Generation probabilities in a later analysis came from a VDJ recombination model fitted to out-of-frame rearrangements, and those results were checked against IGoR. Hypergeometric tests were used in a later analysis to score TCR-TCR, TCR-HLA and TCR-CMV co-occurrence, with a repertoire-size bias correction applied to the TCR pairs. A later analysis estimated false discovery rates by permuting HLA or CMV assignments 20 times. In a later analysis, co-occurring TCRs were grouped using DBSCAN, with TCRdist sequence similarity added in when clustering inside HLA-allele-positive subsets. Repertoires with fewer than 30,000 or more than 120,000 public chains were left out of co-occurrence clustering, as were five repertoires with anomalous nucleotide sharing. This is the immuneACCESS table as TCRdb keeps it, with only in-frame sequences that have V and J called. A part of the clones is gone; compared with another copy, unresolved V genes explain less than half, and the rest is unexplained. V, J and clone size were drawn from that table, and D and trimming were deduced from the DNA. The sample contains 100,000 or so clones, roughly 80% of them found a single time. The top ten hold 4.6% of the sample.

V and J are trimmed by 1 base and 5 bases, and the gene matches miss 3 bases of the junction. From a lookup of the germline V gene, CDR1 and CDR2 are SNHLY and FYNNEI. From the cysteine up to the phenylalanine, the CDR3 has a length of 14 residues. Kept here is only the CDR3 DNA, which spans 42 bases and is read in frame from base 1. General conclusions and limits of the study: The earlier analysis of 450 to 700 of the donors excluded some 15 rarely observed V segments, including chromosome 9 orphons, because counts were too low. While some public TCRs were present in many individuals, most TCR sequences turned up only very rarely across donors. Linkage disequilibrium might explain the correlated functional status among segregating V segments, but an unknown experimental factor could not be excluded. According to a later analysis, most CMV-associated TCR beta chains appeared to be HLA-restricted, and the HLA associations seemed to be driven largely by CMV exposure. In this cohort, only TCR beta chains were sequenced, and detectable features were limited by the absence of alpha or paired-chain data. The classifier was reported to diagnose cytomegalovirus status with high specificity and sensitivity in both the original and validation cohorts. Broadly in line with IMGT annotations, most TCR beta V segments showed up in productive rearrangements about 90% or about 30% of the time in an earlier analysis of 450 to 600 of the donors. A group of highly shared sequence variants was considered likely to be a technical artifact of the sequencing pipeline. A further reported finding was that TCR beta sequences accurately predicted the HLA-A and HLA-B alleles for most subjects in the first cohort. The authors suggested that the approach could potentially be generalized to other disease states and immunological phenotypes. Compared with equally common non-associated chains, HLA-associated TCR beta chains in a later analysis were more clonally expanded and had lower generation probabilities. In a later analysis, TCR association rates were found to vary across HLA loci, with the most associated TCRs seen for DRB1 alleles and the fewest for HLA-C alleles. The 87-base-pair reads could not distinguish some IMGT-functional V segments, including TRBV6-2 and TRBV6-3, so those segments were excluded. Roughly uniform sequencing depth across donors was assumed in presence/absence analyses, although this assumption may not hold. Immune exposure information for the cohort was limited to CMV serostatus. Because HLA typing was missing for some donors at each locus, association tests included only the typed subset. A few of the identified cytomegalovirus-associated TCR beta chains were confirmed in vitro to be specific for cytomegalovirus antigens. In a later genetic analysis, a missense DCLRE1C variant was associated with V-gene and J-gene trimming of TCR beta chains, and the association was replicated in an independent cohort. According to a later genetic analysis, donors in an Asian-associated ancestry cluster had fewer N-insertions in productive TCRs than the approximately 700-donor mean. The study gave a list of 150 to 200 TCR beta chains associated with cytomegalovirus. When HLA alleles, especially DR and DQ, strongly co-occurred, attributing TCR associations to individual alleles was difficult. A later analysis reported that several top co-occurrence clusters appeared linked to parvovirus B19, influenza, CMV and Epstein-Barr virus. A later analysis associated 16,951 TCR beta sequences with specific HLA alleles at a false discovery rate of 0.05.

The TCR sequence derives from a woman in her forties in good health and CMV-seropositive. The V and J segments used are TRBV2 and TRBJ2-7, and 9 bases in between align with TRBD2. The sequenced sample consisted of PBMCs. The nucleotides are TGTGCCAGCAGTGAAGTAGCGGGAGCCCACGAGCAGTACTTC. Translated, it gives CASSEVAGAHEQYF.